A selection of T cell receptor beta chains follows, all from one sample in a study of blood T cell repertoires in COVID-19. TCRdb keeps only in-frame clones here, not all; method: immunoSEQ multiplex PCR. The table includes under 200,000 clones, over 80% detected once. The specimen sequenced was peripheral blood. The receptors stem from a woman of 80 years or more with active or convalescent COVID-19. CDR3s include the opening cysteine and the closing phenylalanine or tryptophan. Only part of the rows carry a size: once, few, many, or a class if the clone is expanded.

abundance: NA; v_gene: TRBV6-2/TRBV6-3; j_gene: TRBJ1-1; CDR3aa: CASSPPVNTEAFF
abundance: few; v_gene: TRBV2; j_gene: TRBJ1-5; CDR3aa: CASSLGQLNQPQHF
abundance: NA; v_gene: TRBV5-1; j_gene: TRBJ1-1; CDR3aa: CASSLLAAGTEAFF
abundance: NA; v_gene: TRBV10-3; j_gene: TRBJ1-1; CDR3aa: CASSPADSGTEAFF
abundance: NA; v_gene: TRBV6-1; j_gene: TRBJ2-7; CDR3aa: CASSDPQGARDEQYF
abundance: NA; v_gene: TRBV3-1/TRBV3-2; j_gene: TRBJ1-1; CDR3aa: CASSPKAASESFF
abundance: few; v_gene: TRBV2; j_gene: TRBJ2-1; CDR3aa: CASSERLGTGYNEQFF
abundance: NA; v_gene: TRBV19; j_gene: TRBJ1-2; CDR3aa: CASIEGGGFNYGYTF
abundance: NA; v_gene: TRBV21-1; j_gene: TRBJ2-5; CDR3aa: CARGLEGGRRETQYF
abundance: NA; v_gene: TRBV16; j_gene: TRBJ2-1; CDR3aa: CASSQSQGGSYNEQFF
abundance: NA; v_gene: TRBV4-2; j_gene: TRBJ1-3; CDR3aa: CASSQDGPSSGNTIYF
abundance: NA; v_gene: TRBV10-1; j_gene: TRBJ1-2; CDR3aa: CASSPTGNYGYTF
abundance: NA; v_gene: TRBV18; j_gene: TRBJ1-4; CDR3aa: CASSQGAATTNEKLFF
abundance: NA; v_gene: TRBV5-6; j_gene: TRBJ2-1; CDR3aa: CASSLALAGNEQFF
abundance: NA; v_gene: TRBV18; j_gene: TRBJ2-3; CDR3aa: CASSPPGRAYTDTQYF
abundance: NA; v_gene: TRBV19; j_gene: TRBJ1-2; CDR3aa: CASLQGIYGYTF
abundance: NA; v_gene: TRBV6-5; j_gene: TRBJ1-2; CDR3aa: CASSTGGRLYGYTF
abundance: NA; v_gene: TRBV27; j_gene: TRBJ2-1; CDR3aa: CASSTSSGGPPRNEQFF
abundance: few; v_gene: TRBV12-5; j_gene: TRBJ2-1; CDR3aa: CASGSLWGHEQFF
abundance: NA; v_gene: TRBV18; j_gene: TRBJ2-7; CDR3aa: CASSPPGRVTPYEQYF
abundance: NA; v_gene: TRBV9; j_gene: TRBJ1-1; CDR3aa: CASSRGLGTEAFF
abundance: NA; v_gene: TRBV5-1; j_gene: TRBJ2-1; CDR3aa: CASASPTSWISEQFF
abundance: once; v_gene: TRBV14; j_gene: TRBJ2-3; CDR3aa: CASSQDLAGAQYF
abundance: NA; v_gene: TRBV7-2; j_gene: TRBJ1-6; CDR3aa: CASSLSGDSPLHF
abundance: NA; v_gene: TRBV27; j_gene: TRBJ1-1; CDR3aa: CASSLQGAATEAFF
abundance: once; v_gene: TRBV6-5; j_gene: TRBJ2-3; CDR3aa: CASSSKSGGAVDTQYF
abundance: few; v_gene: TRBV5-1; j_gene: TRBJ2-3; CDR3aa: CASSRNLAGGGTDTQYF
abundance: NA; v_gene: TRBV11-2; j_gene: TRBJ1-3; CDR3aa: CASSFQGAGGNTIYF
abundance: NA; v_gene: TRBV5-1; j_gene: TRBJ1-2; CDR3aa: CASSLSAGVGYGYTF
abundance: NA; v_gene: TRBV11-2; j_gene: TRBJ1-2; CDR3aa: CASSLTGGAPDGYTF
abundance: NA; v_gene: TRBV6-6; j_gene: TRBJ2-2; CDR3aa: CASSPRTSGGGGTGELFF
abundance: few; v_gene: TRBV7-2; j_gene: TRBJ2-3; CDR3aa: CASSQSGTSGGKQYF
abundance: few; v_gene: TRBV7-9; j_gene: TRBJ2-4; CDR3aa: CASSQDGTGTIQYF
abundance: NA; v_gene: TRBV27; j_gene: TRBJ2-7; CDR3aa: CASSPNLQVYEQYF
abundance: NA; v_gene: TRBV5-1; j_gene: TRBJ1-2; CDR3aa: CASSLAGTGDYGYTF
abundance: NA; v_gene: TRBV3-1/TRBV3-2; j_gene: TRBJ1-3; CDR3aa: CASSARDREGNTIYF
abundance: NA; v_gene: TRBV2; j_gene: TRBJ2-5; CDR3aa: CASSGTSGGEETQYF
abundance: NA; v_gene: TRBV14; j_gene: TRBJ2-5; CDR3aa: CASGTGTGEETQYF
abundance: NA; v_gene: TRBV27; j_gene: TRBJ1-4; CDR3aa: CASSPREGEKLFF
abundance: NA; v_gene: TRBV10-2; j_gene: TRBJ2-3; CDR3aa: CASSESPSGVDTQYF
abundance: NA; v_gene: TRBV5-1; j_gene: TRBJ1-4; CDR3aa: CASSLGDTNEKLFF
abundance: NA; v_gene: TRBV11-2; j_gene: TRBJ2-7; CDR3aa: CASSFSQRGRDEQYF
abundance: few; v_gene: TRBV4-3; j_gene: TRBJ1-4; CDR3aa: CASSPPTGLLRREKLFF
abundance: NA; v_gene: TRBV9; j_gene: TRBJ2-2; CDR3aa: CASSVGELAGELFF
abundance: NA; v_gene: TRBV6-1; j_gene: TRBJ2-1; CDR3aa: CASSGEYGGTSYNEQFF